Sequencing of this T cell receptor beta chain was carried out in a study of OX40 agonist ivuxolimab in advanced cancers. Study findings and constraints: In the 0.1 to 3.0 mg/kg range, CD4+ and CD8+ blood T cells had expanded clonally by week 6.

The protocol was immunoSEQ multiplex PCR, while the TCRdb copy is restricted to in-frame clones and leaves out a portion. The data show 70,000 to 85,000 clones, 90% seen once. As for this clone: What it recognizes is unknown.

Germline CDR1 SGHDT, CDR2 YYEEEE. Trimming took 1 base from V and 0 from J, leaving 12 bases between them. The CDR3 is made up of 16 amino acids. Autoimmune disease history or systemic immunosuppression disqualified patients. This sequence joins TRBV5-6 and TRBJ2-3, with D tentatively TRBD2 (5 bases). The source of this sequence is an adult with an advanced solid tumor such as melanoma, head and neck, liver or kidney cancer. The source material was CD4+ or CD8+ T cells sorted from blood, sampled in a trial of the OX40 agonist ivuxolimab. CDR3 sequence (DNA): TGTGCCAGCAGCTTGCGGGGTAAAGCTAGCACAGATACGCAGTATTTT. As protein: CASSLRGKASTDTQYF.